The next 18 T cell receptor beta chains were all read from a single sample in a study of blood T cell repertoires in COVID-19. The data were produced by immunoSEQ multiplex PCR, yet TCRdb's version contains in-frame clones alone and is incomplete. The repertoire holds fewer than 250,000 clones, with about four fifths as singletons. Sequences were obtained from peripheral blood. Receptors originate from a woman in her forties with active or convalescent COVID-19.

The chain links TRBV30 to TRBJ2-1, with 13 bases aligning to TRBD2. The CDR3 has 15 residues. Germline values: CDR1 GTSNPN, CDR2 SVGIG (reference sequence). V lost 0 bases to trimming and J lost 7 bases; unmatched junction nucleotides: 3. The CDR3 nucleotides are TGTGCCTGGAGTGTTGGACTAGCGGGAGTGAATGAGCAGTTCTTC. Translated, it gives CAWSVGLAGVNEQFF. The complete variable domain, with remaining parts taken from reference TRBV30 and TRBJ2-1, reads SQTIHQWPATLVQPVGSPLSLECTVEGTSNPNLYWYRQAAGRGLQLLFYSVGIGQISSEVPQNLSASRPQDRQFILSSKKLLLSDSGFYLCAWSVGLAGVNEQFFGPGTRLTVL.

The V call is TRBV5-4, the J call TRBJ2-1; TRBD2 matches at 7 bases. CDR3 size: 16 residues. The V segment lost 4 bases and the J segment 8 bases; nucleotides outside the gene matches: 15. CDR1 and CDR2 (germline): SGHNT, YYREEE (reference sequence). CDR3 amino acids: CASSLTGGGGSHEQFF. DNA for the CDR3: TGTGCCAGCAGCCTAACAGGCGGTGGCGGGAGCCATGAGCAGTTCTTC.

The V call is TRBV4-2, the J call TRBJ2-2; D uncertain. Germline CDR1 and CDR2: LGHNA and YNFKEQ. The V end was cut by 0 bases, the J end by 5 bases, with 16 bases between. CDR3 length equals 17 residues. In DNA form, the CDR3 reads TGTGCCAGCAGCCAAGAGTCAAGGCAGGCTGGGACCGGGGAGCTGTTTTTT. It specifies CASSQESRQAGTGELFF.

V usage is TRBV7-8 and J usage is TRBJ1-1, with D unresolved. Trimming left V 5 bases short and J 3 bases short, with 7 bases between. The CDR3 is 12 amino acids. Germline CDR1 SGHVS, CDR2 FQNEAQ. DNA for the CDR3: TGTGCCAGCAGCCTCGTCTACACTGAAGCTTTCTTT. It yields the protein CASSLVYTEAFF.

The chain links TRBV11-2 to TRBJ2-7; D unresolved. Germline V gene data show CDR1 as SGHAT and CDR2 as FQNNGV. CDR3 length: 13 residues. The germline V and J ends were trimmed by 1 base and 3 bases, with 7 bases remaining between them. The CDR3 is CASSLGPSYEQYF. The DNA for the CDR3 is TGTGCCAGCAGCTTAGGGCCCAGCTACGAGCAGTACTTC.

The chain combines TRBV5-8 with TRBJ2-1; 8 bases align to TRBD2. V lost 2 bases to trimming and J lost 6 bases; unmatched junction nucleotides: 10. The CDR3 is 16 residues long. In germline, CDR1 is SGHTS, CDR2 YDEGEE. The CDR3 sequence: CASSFYGTRARNEQFF. The CDR3, as DNA: TGTGCCAGCAGCTTCTACGGGACTAGGGCCCGCAATGAGCAGTTCTTC.

Only one count was recorded for this clone. The chain recombines TRBV11-2 with TRBJ2-2, with D possibly matching TRBD1 (5 bases). Between the trimmed V and J ends, which lost 6 bases and 1 base, there was a span of 12 bases. This CDR3 comprises 15 residues. Germline V gives CDR1 SGHAT, CDR2 FQNNGV. CDR3 DNA: TGTGCCAGCAGATTACATCAGGGGAACACCGGGGAGCTGTTTTTT. Translation gives CASRLHQGNTGELFF. The variable domain in full, with the rest retrieved from reference TRBV11-2 and TRBJ2-2, is EAGVAQSPRYKIIEKRQSVAFWCNPISGHATLYWYQQILGQGPKLLIQFQNNGVVDDSQLPKDRFSAERLKGVDSTLKIQPAKLEDSAVYLCASRLHQGNTGELFFGEGSRLTVL.

J is TRBJ2-3 and V is TRBV27; D is undetermined. Germline CDR1 is MNHEY and CDR2 is SMNVEV (reference sequence). The CDR3 spans 11 residues. The V end was cut by 2 bases, the J end by 6 bases, with 3 bases between. The chain's CDR3 is CASSLADTQYF. Here the CDR3 DNA reads TGTGCCAGCAGTTTAGCGGATACGCAGTATTTT.

The rearrangement uses TRBV23-1 and TRBJ1-5; D is unresolved. TRBV23-1 falls under the ORF class, with uncertain function. There are 18 residues in the CDR3. Trimming left V 4 bases short and J 0 bases short, with 19 bases between. CDR3 loop: CASSPLMRSFYSNQPQHF. The CDR3 DNA follows: TGCGCCAGCAGTCCACTCATGAGGAGTTTCTATAGCAATCAGCCCCAGCATTTT.

The chain uses TRBV4-1 and TRBJ2-7, with a possible D match to TRBD1 (5 bases). The CDR3 extends over 16 amino acids. Germline V gene data show CDR1 as MGHRA and CDR2 as YSYEKL. With 1 base removed from V and 2 bases from J, the gap between germline ends came to 15 bases. This CDR3 reads CASSQGWSTAAYEQYF. As DNA, the CDR3 is TGCGCCAGCAGCCAAGGGTGGTCGACAGCCGCCTACGAGCAGTACTTC.

V and J are TRBV11-1 and TRBJ2-3, with 10 bases identical to TRBD2. This CDR3 is 15 amino acids long. CDR1 and CDR2 from the germline V gene are SGHAT and FQDESV (reference sequence). Trimming cost V 5 bases and J 3 bases; bases outside gene matches: 5. CDR3 region: CASSPSGSRTDTQYF. In DNA, the CDR3 is TGTGCCAGCAGCCCTAGCGGGAGCCGAACAGATACGCAGTATTTT.

V usage is TRBV3-1 (or the pseudogene TRBV3-2) and J usage is TRBJ1-5; D is uncertain. Trimming pared 0 bases from V and 7 bases from J, leaving 10 bases between. Germline CDR1 reads LGHDT; CDR2 reads YNNKEL (reference sequence). CDR3 size: 14 residues. CDR3 sequence (DNA): TGTGCCAGCAGCCAAGATCTCGAGGGCCAGCCCCAGCATTTT. Protein product: CASSQDLEGQPQHF.

This chain links TRBV5-4 with TRBJ2-2; D call uncertain. CDR1 SGHNT and CDR2 YYREEE come from the germline V gene (reference sequence). V gave up 2 bases and J gave up 7 bases, with 12 bases separating them. The CDR3 spans 14 residues. The CDR3 is CASSLRAVRGELFF. In DNA form, the CDR3 reads TGTGCCAGCAGCTTAAGAGCCGTCCGCGGGGAGCTGTTTTTT.

The chain uses TRBV28 and TRBJ2-7; D is unclear. V gave up 2 bases and J gave up 0 bases, with 11 bases separating them. Germline CDR1 and CDR2: MDHEN and SYDVKM. The CDR3 extends over 15 amino acids. CDR3 coding DNA: TGTGCCAGCAGTTTAGTTCGACACCTCTCCTACGAGCAGTACTTC. Translation: CASSLVRHLSYEQYF.

In its sample, this clone was seen once. The chain has TRBV12-3 or TRBV12-4 and TRBJ1-6; the D gene is possibly TRBD1 (6 bases). The CDR3 is 13 residues long. V lost 3 bases and J lost 10, with 10 bases in between. The CDR3: CASSLAGVSPLHF. The CDR3 bases are TGTGCCAGCAGTTTGGCAGGGGTATCACCCCTCCACTTT.

V and J are TRBV6-2 or TRBV6-3 and TRBJ1-5; D not certain. CDR1 is MNHEY and CDR2 is SVGEGT in the germline V gene. V was shortened by 0 bases and J by 5 bases, with 11 bases between the two germline ends. This CDR3 region has 15 residues. In DNA, the CDR3 is TGTGCCAGCAGTTACTCGTTTTCGAGGGATCAGCCCCAGCATTTT. Residues: CASSYSFSRDQPQHF.

This clone was seen a few times. The gene calls are TRBV27 and TRBJ2-1; possibly TRBD2 for D (6 bases). The CDR3 has 16 amino acids. Trimming stripped 2 bases from V and 5 bases from J, with 16 bases between. The V gene's germline CDR1 is MNHEY and CDR2 SMNVEV (reference sequence). DNA of the CDR3: TGTGCCAGCAGTTTACCACCGGGACTCGGAGACAATGAGCAGTTCTTC. Translated, it gives CASSLPPGLGDNEQFF.

The CDR3 reads CASSEEQGKWSEAFF. The CDR3 bases are TGCGCCAGCAGTGAGGAGCAGGGAAAATGGTCTGAAGCTTTCTTT. The chain combines TRBV10-1 with TRBJ1-1, with a weak D call TRBD1 (5 bases). The length of the CDR3 is 15 residues. The germline V and J ends were trimmed by 2 bases and 6 bases, with 16 bases remaining between them. Germline loops: CDR1 WNHNN, CDR2 SYGVQD (reference sequence).